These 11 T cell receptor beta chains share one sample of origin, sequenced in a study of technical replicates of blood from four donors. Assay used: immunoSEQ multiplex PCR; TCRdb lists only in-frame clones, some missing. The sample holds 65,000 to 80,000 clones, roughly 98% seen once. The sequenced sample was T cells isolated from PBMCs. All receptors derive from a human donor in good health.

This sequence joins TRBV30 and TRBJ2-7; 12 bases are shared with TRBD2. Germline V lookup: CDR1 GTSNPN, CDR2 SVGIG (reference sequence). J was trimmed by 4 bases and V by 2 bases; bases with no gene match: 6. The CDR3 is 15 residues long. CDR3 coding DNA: TGTGCCTGGAGTTCCGGACTAGCGGGAAAGTACGAGCAGTACTTC. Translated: CAWSSGLAGKYEQYF.

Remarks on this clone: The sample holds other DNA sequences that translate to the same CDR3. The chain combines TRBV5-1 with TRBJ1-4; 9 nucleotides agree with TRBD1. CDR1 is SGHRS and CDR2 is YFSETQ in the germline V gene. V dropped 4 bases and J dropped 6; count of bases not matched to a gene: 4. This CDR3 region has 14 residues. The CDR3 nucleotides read TGCGCCAGCAGCGCGGGACAGGGACATGAAAAACTGTTTTTT. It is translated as CASSAGQGHEKLFF.

CDR3 in amino acids: CASSVGVNSYEQYF. The CDR3 DNA follows: TGTGCCAGCAGCGTCGGAGTGAACTCCTACGAGCAGTACTTC. The V call is TRBV9, the J call TRBJ2-7; no definite D call. The germline V gene encodes CDR1 SGDLS and CDR2 YYNGEE. The V and J ends lost 2 bases and 0 bases respectively, with 9 bases between them. This CDR3 spans 14 amino acids.

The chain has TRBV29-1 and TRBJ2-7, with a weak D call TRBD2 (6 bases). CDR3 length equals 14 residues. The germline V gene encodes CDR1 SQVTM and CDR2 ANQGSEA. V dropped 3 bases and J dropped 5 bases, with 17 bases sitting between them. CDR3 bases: TGCAGCGTTGACCCGGAGGGGAATATGCACGAGCAGTACTTC. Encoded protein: CSVDPEGNMHEQYF.

The DNA for the CDR3 is TGTGCCAGCAGTTTGGGCAGGGGCCTCTACAATGAGCAGTTCTTC. This gives the protein CASSLGRGLYNEQFF. The chain combines TRBV28 with TRBJ2-1; D possibly corresponds to TRBD1 (6 bases). This CDR3 is 15 amino acids long. The V gene's germline CDR1 is MDHEN and CDR2 SYDVKM. The germline V and J ends were trimmed by 3 bases and 3 bases, with 12 bases remaining between them.

The CDR3 DNA follows: TGCGCCAGCAGCCAAGGGGGCGCAGGGGGCAACACCGGGGAGCTGTTTTTT. This translates into CASSQGGAGGNTGELFF. This chain connects TRBV4-3 to TRBJ2-2; TRBD1 agrees at 8 bases. Unmatched junction bases numbered 6, after V lost 1 base and J lost 2 bases. The CDR3 has 17 amino acids. Germline values: CDR1 LGHNA, CDR2 YSLEER.

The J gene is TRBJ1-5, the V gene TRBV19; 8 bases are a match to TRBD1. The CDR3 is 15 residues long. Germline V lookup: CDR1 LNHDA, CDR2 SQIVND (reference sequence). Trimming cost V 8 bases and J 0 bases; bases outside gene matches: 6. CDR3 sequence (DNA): TGTGCCAGTCGGGACAGGACATATAGCAATCAGCCCCAGCATTTT. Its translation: CASRDRTYSNQPQHF.

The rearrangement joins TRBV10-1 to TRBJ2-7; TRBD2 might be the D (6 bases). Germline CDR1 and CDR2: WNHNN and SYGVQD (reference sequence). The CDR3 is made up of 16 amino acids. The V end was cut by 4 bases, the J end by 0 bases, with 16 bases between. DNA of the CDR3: TGCGCCAGCAGTGTACCGGGACTTTACTCCTCCTACGAGCAGTACTTC. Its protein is CASSVPGLYSSYEQYF.

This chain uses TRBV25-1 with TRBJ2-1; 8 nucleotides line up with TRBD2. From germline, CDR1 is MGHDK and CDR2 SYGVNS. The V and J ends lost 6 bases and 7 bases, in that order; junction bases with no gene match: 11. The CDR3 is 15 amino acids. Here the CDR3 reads CASRASSGLQNEQFF. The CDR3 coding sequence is TGTGCCAGCAGAGCATCTAGCGGGCTTCAGAATGAGCAGTTCTTC.

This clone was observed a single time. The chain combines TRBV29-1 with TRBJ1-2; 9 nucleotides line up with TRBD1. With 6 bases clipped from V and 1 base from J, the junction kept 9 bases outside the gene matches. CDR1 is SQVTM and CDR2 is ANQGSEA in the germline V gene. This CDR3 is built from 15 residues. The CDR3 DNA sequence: TGCAGCGTGGGACAGGGAAGGAGTCATAACTATGGCTACACCTTC. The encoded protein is CSVGQGRSHNYGYTF.

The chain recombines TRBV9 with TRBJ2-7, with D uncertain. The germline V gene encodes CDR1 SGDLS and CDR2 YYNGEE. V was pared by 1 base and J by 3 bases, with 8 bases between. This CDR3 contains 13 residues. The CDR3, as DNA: TGTGCCAGCAGCGTAAGACAAGGCTACGAGCAGTACTTC. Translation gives CASSVRQGYEQYF.